This T cell receptor (beta chain) was observed in a study of blood T cell repertoires in COVID-19. Original methodology: Estimation of nucleated cell counts relied on the amplification of reference gene primers. Produced via immunoSEQ multiplex PCR; TCRdb's table is partial and in-frame only. That table supplies the V and J calls and clone size; D and trimming were determined from the DNA. The top ten hold roughly 4.3% of the sample, which has approximately 89,000 clones, about 85% seen once. Trimming took off 2 bases at V and 3 bases at J, with 10 bases between the two ends. The CDR3 sequence is 14 residues long. Germline V gene lookup returns CDR1 MNHEY and CDR2 SVGAGI. Only one count was recorded for this clone.

This receptor was obtained from a man in his 70s with acute or convalescent COVID-19. The J gene is TRBJ1-1, the V gene TRBV6-5; a possible D gene is TRBD1 (5 bases). Specimen: peripheral blood. CDR3 amino acids: CASSYDSGYTEAFF. CDR3 sequence (DNA): TGTGCCAGCAGTTACGATTCAGGGTACACTGAAGCTTTCTTT.